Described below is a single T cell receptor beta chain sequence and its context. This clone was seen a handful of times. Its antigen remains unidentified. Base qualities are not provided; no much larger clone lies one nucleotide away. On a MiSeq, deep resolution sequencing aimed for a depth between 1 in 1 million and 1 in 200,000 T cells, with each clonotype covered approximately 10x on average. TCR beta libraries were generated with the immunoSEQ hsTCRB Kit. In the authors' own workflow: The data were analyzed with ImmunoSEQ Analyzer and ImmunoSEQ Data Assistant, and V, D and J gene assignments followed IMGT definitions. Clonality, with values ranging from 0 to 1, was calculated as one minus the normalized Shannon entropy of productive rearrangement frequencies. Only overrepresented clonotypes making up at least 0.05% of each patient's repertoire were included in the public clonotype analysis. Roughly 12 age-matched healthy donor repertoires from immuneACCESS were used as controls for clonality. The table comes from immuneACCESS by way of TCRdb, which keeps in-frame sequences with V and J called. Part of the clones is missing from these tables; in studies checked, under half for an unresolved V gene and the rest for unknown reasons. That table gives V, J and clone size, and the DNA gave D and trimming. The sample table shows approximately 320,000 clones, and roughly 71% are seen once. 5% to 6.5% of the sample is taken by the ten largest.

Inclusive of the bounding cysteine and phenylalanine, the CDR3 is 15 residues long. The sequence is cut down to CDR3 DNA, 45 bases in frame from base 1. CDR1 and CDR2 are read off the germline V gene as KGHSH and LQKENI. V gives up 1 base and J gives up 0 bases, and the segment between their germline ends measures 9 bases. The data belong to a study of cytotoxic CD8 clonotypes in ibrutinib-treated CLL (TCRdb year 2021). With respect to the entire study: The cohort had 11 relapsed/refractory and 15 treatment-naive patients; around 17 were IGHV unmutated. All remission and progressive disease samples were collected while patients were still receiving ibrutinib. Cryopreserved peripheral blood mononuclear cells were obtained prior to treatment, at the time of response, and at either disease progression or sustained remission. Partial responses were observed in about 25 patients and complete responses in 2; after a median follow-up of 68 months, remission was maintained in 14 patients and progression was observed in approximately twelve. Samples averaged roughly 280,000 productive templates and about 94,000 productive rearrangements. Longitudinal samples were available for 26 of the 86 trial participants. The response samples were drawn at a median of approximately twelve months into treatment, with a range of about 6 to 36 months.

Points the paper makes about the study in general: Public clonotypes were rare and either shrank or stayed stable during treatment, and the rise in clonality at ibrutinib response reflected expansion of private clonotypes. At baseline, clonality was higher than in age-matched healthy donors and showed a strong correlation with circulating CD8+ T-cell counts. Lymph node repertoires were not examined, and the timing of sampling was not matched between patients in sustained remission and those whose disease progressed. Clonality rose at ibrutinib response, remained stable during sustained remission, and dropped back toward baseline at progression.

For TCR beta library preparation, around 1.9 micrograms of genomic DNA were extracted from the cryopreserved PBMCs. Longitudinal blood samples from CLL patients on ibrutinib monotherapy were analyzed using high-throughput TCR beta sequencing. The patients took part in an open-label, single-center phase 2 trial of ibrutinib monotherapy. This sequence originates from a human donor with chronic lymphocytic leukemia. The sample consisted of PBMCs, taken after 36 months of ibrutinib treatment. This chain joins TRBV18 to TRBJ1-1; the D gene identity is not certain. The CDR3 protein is CASSPQGVLNTEAFF. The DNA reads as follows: TGTGCCAGCTCACCACAGGGTGTTTTGAACACTGAAGCTTTCTTT.